The rows below give T cell receptor beta chains drawn from one sample of a study of human T cells and chemical hapten exposure. TCRdb ran MiXCR on the RACE reads and lists one entry per CDR3 protein. The table includes roughly 140,000 distinct CDR3 sequences, around 11% detected once. Material: whole blood, obtained in connection with sensitization to the hapten diphenylcyclopropenone (DPC). These receptor sequences come from a woman between 50 and 59 years old with alopecia areata. Some clones in this sample may be carry-over from other donors' samples. The CDR3 runs from the conserved cysteine through the conserved F or W. D genes are given only for firm matches. Clone size is given for some rows only: seen once, a few or many times, or a class if the clone is expanded.

v_gene	j_gene	abundance	d_gene	CDR3nt	CDR3aa
TRBV12-3/TRBV12-4	TRBJ2-3	few	TRBD1	TGTGCCAGCAGTTTTTCAGGGGGCCAGAAAGATACGCAGTATTTT	CASSFSGGQKDTQYF
TRBV24-1	TRBJ2-1	many	NA	TGTGCCACCAGTCGAAGCGGGCCTTCGGATGAGCAGTTCTTC	CATSRSGPSDEQFF
TRBV6-6	TRBJ2-5	few	NA	TGTGCCAGCAGTTACGACAGCGCCCAAGAGACCCAGTACTTC	CASSYDSAQETQYF
TRBV7-2	TRBJ2-3	many	TRBD2	TGTGCCAGCAGCCAACTGACTAGCTCAGATACGCAGTATTTT	CASSQLTSSDTQYF
TRBV5-1	TRBJ2-1	few	NA	TGCGCCAGCAGCCCCCCGGACCCGTACAATGAGCAGTTCTTC	CASSPPDPYNEQFF
TRBV6-2/TRBV6-3	TRBJ1-6	few	TRBD1	TGTGCCACCTTCGGGACAGGGAAGAATTCACCCCTCCACTTT	CATFGTGKNSPLHF
TRBV10-3	TRBJ2-1	few	NA	TGTGCCATCAGTGCACTAGCTATCGTGGATGAGCAGTTCTTC	CAISALAIVDEQFF
TRBV7-2	TRBJ2-6	few	NA	TGTGCCAGCAGCTCCTCGAGAGGGGTTGGGGCCAACGTCCTGACTTTC	CASSSSRGVGANVLTF
TRBV19	TRBJ2-7	NA	NA	TGTGCCAGTAGTTTCCGACACCTTAGCTCCTACGAGCAGTACTTC	CASSFRHLSSYEQYF
TRBV10-3	TRBJ2-3	few	NA	TGTGCCATCAGAGGGGTGACAGATACGCAGTATTTT	CAIRGVTDTQYF
TRBV2	TRBJ2-7	few	NA	TGTGCCAGCAAGGGAACCCGGCAGGGGCACGAGCAGTACTTC	CASKGTRQGHEQYF
TRBV29-1	TRBJ2-7	few	TRBD1	TGCAGCGCCTGTTCCCTCACAGGGGCTCAGGAGCAGTACTTC	CSACSLTGAQEQYF
TRBV7-3	TRBJ2-6	few	NA	TGTGCCAGCAGCTCCTCGACTAGATTCTCTGGGGCCAACGTCCTGACTTTC	CASSSSTRFSGANVLTF
TRBV21-1	TRBJ1-1	few	NA	TGTGCCAGCAGCAAAGCCTTCCAAGGACAGGGGGCTTATCTTGAAGCTTTCTTT	CASSKAFQGQGAYLEAFF
TRBV19	TRBJ2-3	NA	NA	TGTGCCAGTAGTATGGACCGCACAGATACGCAGTATTTT	CASSMDRTDTQYF
TRBV7-3	TRBJ2-2	few	NA	TGTGCCAGCAGCCCTACCGTTACGCAAAGCACCGGGGAGCTGTTTTTT	CASSPTVTQSTGELFF
TRBV29-1	TRBJ1-1	few	NA	TGCAGCGCCCGTAACACTGAAGCTTTCTTT	CSARNTEAFF
TRBV30	TRBJ2-2	few	TRBD2	TGTGCCTGGAGTGTACGCGCGGGGGTGCCGAACACCGGGGAGCTGTTTTTT	CAWSVRAGVPNTGELFF
TRBV9	TRBJ1-4	many	NA	TGTGCCAGCAGCGTAGGGCCATCGACTAATGAAAAACTGTTTTTT	CASSVGPSTNEKLFF
TRBV27	TRBJ2-2	NA	TRBD2	TGTGCCAGCAGTTTATCGGGGGGAGGGGTATGGGCCAAAACCGGGGAGCTGTTTTTT	CASSLSGGGVWAKTGELFF
TRBV20-1	TRBJ2-3	NA	NA	TGCAGTGCTGAAGAAGGAGATACGCAGTATTTT	CSAEEGDTQYF
TRBV20-1	TRBJ2-7	many	TRBD1	TGCAGTGCTTACGACAGGGGGTCCTACGAGCAGTACTTC	CSAYDRGSYEQYF
TRBV30	TRBJ1-5	few	TRBD1	TGTGCCTGGGGGACAGGGGGCAATCAGCCCCAGCATTTT	CAWGTGGNQPQHF
TRBV6-5	TRBJ1-3	NA	NA	TGTGCCAGCAGTTACGGCCGGATTCTCTCTGGAAACACCATATATTTT	CASSYGRILSGNTIYF
TRBV6-1	TRBJ2-3	NA	TRBD2	TGTGCCAGCAGTGATCATAGTCTCGTGCGGGAGACAGATACGCAGTATTTT	CASSDHSLVRETDTQYF
TRBV12-3/TRBV12-4	TRBJ1-3	few	NA	TGTGCCAGCAGTCCCACTTTGGGGGGGCCCGGGAGTGGAAACACCATATATTTT	CASSPTLGGPGSGNTIYF
TRBV12-3/TRBV12-4	TRBJ1-5	many	NA	TGTGCCAGCAGTTTAGGGAGCCGGATCAATCAGCCCCAGCATTTT	CASSLGSRINQPQHF
TRBV7-3	TRBJ2-2	NA	NA	TGTGCCAGCAACTCACAGCCCGGGACTCCAATCAACACCGGGGAGCTGTTTTTT	CASNSQPGTPINTGELFF
TRBV6-5	TRBJ1-1	NA	NA	TGTGCCAGCAGTGCCAATGGGGTCCCCACTGAAGCTTTCTTT	CASSANGVPTEAFF
TRBV6-5	TRBJ2-5	NA	NA	TGTGCCAGCAGTTACTCAACGGAATGGGGGACCCAGTACTTC	CASSYSTEWGTQYF
TRBV14	TRBJ2-7	NA	NA	TGTGCCAGCAGCCAAGATCGATTTAGGGGGAGCCACGAGCAGTACTTC	CASSQDRFRGSHEQYF
TRBV5-1	TRBJ1-1	NA	NA	TGCGCCAGCAGCTTGGAGGGTGATCGGACTGAAGCTTTCTTT	CASSLEGDRTEAFF
TRBV7-6	TRBJ2-3	few	NA	TGTGTCAGCAGCTCAGAGCAGACAGATACGCAGTATTTT	CVSSSEQTDTQYF
TRBV3-1	TRBJ2-7	NA	NA	TGTGCCAGCAGCCAATTCCGGGGGACCTACGAGCAGTACTTC	CASSQFRGTYEQYF
TRBV21-1	TRBJ1-6	NA	NA	TGTGCCAGCAGCCTCGAGGAAATCAGGGTGGCCGGTAATTCACCCCTCCACTTT	CASSLEEIRVAGNSPLHF
TRBV29-1	TRBJ1-2	many	NA	TGCAGCGTTGCGGGAGGAAGGAACTATGGCTACACCTTC	CSVAGGRNYGYTF
TRBV20-1	TRBJ2-1	many	NA	TGCAGTGCTAGAGGGCAGGGGAGGAACAATGAGCAGTTCTTC	CSARGQGRNNEQFF
TRBV7-2	TRBJ2-6	NA	NA	TGTGCCAGCAGCCCTGCCCGAGCCAACGTCCTGACTTTC	CASSPARANVLTF
TRBV20-1	TRBJ1-1	NA	NA	TGCAGTGCTAGTCGGCCGAACACTGAAGCTTTCTTT	CSASRPNTEAFF
TRBV6-2/TRBV6-3	TRBJ2-7	NA	NA	TGTGCCAGCAGTCCAATTTCTACCTACGAGCAGTACTTC	CASSPISTYEQYF
TRBV27	TRBJ2-2	few	TRBD1	TGTGCCAGCAGACGGACAGGGCGCACCGGGGAGCTGTTTTTT	CASRRTGRTGELFF
TRBV5-1	TRBJ1-3	few	TRBD1	TGCGCCAGCAGTCCGGGACAGTCTGGAAACACCATATATTTT	CASSPGQSGNTIYF
TRBV11-2	TRBJ2-2	few	NA	TGTGCCAGCAGCCCCTCCCCCTTGGGGGAGCTGTTTTTT	CASSPSPLGELFF